Following are 9 T cell receptor beta chains from one sample sequenced in a study of blood T cells in healthy people across ages. For the second PCR, which ran for about 7 to 11 cycles, a sample-barcoded 5' primer and a J-beta primer mix were used. Via MiXCR, TCRdb re-called the 5' RACE reads, giving one row per CDR3 protein. The sample has about 680,000 distinct CDR3 sequences, around 48% seen once. The specimen sequenced was blood. These receptors originate from a woman aged 60-70 years in good health.

The chain employs TRBV24-1 and TRBJ2-1; 14 nucleotides align to TRBD2. Germline CDR1 reads KGHDR; CDR2 reads SFDVKD. The CDR3 has 17 residues. V dropped 2 bases and J dropped 8; count of bases not matched to a gene: 7. The CDR3 nucleotides read TGTGCCACCAGTGATTCCTCGACTAGCGGGAGGGTCCATGAGCAGTTCTTC. As protein: CATSDSSTSGRVHEQFF.

This clonotype appeared a few times. The chain recombines TRBV7-2 with TRBJ2-1; D call uncertain. Germline V gives CDR1 SGHTA, CDR2 FQGNSA. V lost 1 base and J 9 bases, leaving 7 bases between the germline ends. The length of the CDR3 is 12 residues. Here the CDR3 reads CASSLDNPEQFF. CDR3 DNA: TGTGCCAGCAGCTTAGATAACCCTGAGCAGTTCTTC. The entire variable domain, with the rest obtained from reference TRBV7-2 and TRBJ2-1, is as follows: GAGVSQSPSNKVTEKGKDVELRCDPISGHTALYWYRQSLGQGLEFLIYFQGNSAPDKSGLPSDRFSAERTGGSVSTLTIQRTQQEDSAVYLCASSLDNPEQFFGPGTRLTVL.

This clonotype was counted a few times. V is TRBV5-5 and J is TRBJ2-4, with D perhaps TRBD2 (6 bases). From germline, CDR1 is SGHKS and CDR2 YYEKEE (reference sequence). V lost 2 bases, J lost 0 bases, and 12 bases lay in between. The CDR3 extends over 16 amino acids. CDR3 DNA sequence: TGTGCCAGCAGCTTTAGTGCGGGACCAGCCAAAAACATTCAGTACTTC. This gives the protein CASSFSAGPAKNIQYF.

The genes are TRBV5-1 and TRBJ2-7; D remains ambiguous. The V end lost 1 base, the J end lost 7 bases, and 21 bases lay between the germline ends. The CDR3 covers 16 residues. Germline V gene sequence: CDR1 SGHRS, CDR2 YFSETQ. The CDR3 sequence: CASSLLGYPNNNEQYF. The CDR3 DNA sequence: TGCGCCAGCAGCTTGCTGGGGTATCCTAATAACAATGAGCAGTACTTC.

This chain uses TRBV2 with TRBJ2-7, with TRBD1 as a possible D gene (6 bases). This CDR3 has 15 residues. The germline CDR1 and CDR2 sequences are SNHLY and FYNNEI. Deletions cut 6 bases from V and 3 bases from J, with 18 bases between. The CDR3 loop reads CASRDRQERGYEQYF. The CDR3 DNA reads TGTGCCAGCAGGGATCGACAGGAGAGGGGCTACGAGCAGTACTTC. Full variable domain (missing parts from reference TRBV2 and TRBJ2-7): EPEVTQTPSHQVTQMGQEVILRCVPISNHLYFYWYRQILGQKVEFLVSFYNNEISEKSEIFDDQFSVERPDGSNFTLKIRSTKLEDSAMYFCASRDRQERGYEQYFGPGTRLTVT.

The chain recombines TRBV6-2 or TRBV6-3 with TRBJ2-1, with 11 bases that match TRBD2. V lost 7 bases and J lost 10; bases outside the gene matches: 9. The CDR3 is 14 amino acids. CDR1 is MNHEY, CDR2 SVGEGT, per germline. Written as DNA, the CDR3 is TGTGCCAGCACCGCTCTCCTAGCGGGGGGAGAGCAGTTCTTC. Amino acids: CASTALLAGGEQFF.

The genes are TRBV20-1 and TRBJ2-4, with D tentatively TRBD2 (6 bases). Germline V gene sequence: CDR1 DFQATT, CDR2 SNEGSKA (reference sequence). The CDR3 consists of 17 residues. Deletions cut 2 bases from V and 0 bases from J, with 17 bases between. CDR3 in amino acids: CSARTSLLREAKNIQYF. As DNA, the CDR3 is TGCAGTGCTAGAACATCCCTATTGCGGGAAGCCAAAAACATTCAGTACTTC.

J is TRBJ2-5 and V is TRBV9; 7 bases agree with TRBD2. The V segment lost 3 bases and the J segment 1 base; nucleotides outside the gene matches: 15. This CDR3 is 18 amino acids long. Germline V gives CDR1 SGDLS, CDR2 YYNGEE. CDR3 residues: CASSASGAGARSQETQYF. As DNA, the CDR3 is TGTGCCAGCAGCGCCTCTGGGGCGGGAGCTCGTTCCCAAGAGACCCAGTACTTC.

The chain combines TRBV28 with TRBJ1-6; D is uncertain. Looked up from germline, CDR1 is MDHEN and CDR2 is SYDVKM. Trimming removed 2 bases from V and 0 bases from J, with 8 bases in between. CDR3 size: 16 residues. The CDR3 nucleotides are TGTGCCAGCAGTTTAATCGGGGACTCCTATAATTCACCCCTCCACTTT. This sequence encodes CASSLIGDSYNSPLHF.